The 21 T cell receptor beta chains below all came from one sample that was sequenced in a study of blood T cells in healthy people across ages. With a J-beta primer mix and a sample-barcoded 5' primer, a second PCR ran about 6 to 11 cycles. TCRdb re-derived calls from the 5' RACE reads in MiXCR, one entry per CDR3 protein. Here the sample spans 710,000 or so distinct CDR3 sequences, about 34% being singletons. The sample consisted of blood. Receptors originate from a woman older than 75 in good health.

The V call is TRBV7-2, the J call TRBJ1-1, with D possibly being TRBD1 (5 bases). Between the trimmed V and J ends, which lost 2 bases and 1 base, there was a span of 8 bases. CDR1 is SGHTA and CDR2 is FQGNSA in the germline V gene. This CDR3 has 14 amino acids. The chain's CDR3 is CASSLLGRNTEAFF. The CDR3 DNA sequence: TGTGCCAGCAGCTTATTGGGGCGGAACACTGAAGCTTTCTTT.

This sequence joins TRBV7-2 and TRBJ2-4, with 8 bases matching TRBD1. Trimming cost V 5 bases and J 7 bases; bases outside gene matches: 7. The CDR3 is 14 amino acids. Per the germline V gene, CDR1 is SGHTA and CDR2 is FQGNSA. For the CDR3, the DNA is TGTGCCAGCAGCGACTGGACAGGGCTCAACATTCAGTACTTC. It codes for CASSDWTGLNIQYF.

This chain joins TRBV5-6 and TRBJ2-3; D may be TRBD2 (6 bases). Trimming removed 3 bases at V and 5 bases at J, with 22 bases between. The CDR3 has 17 amino acids. Germline assignment: CDR1 SGHDT and CDR2 YYEEEE. CDR3 sequence reads: CASSSYSTPGLRDTQYF. The CDR3 DNA is TGTGCCAGCAGCTCTTACTCAACCCCGGGACTCAGAGATACGCAGTATTTT.

This chain uses TRBV12-3 or TRBV12-4 with TRBJ2-7, with TRBD2 matching 10 bases. The CDR3 consists of 18 residues. With V trimmed by 3 bases and J by 6 bases, 17 bases remained unmatched. Written as DNA, the CDR3 is TGTGCCAGCAGTTTGTGGACTAGCGGACCCAAAGGAGGGATCGAGCAGTACTTC. It translates to CASSLWTSGPKGGIEQYF.

The sample holds a few counts of this clonotype. The chain couples TRBV7-2 to TRBJ2-1; TRBD2 matches 7 bases. The CDR3 runs 15 residues. Looked up from germline, CDR1 is SGHTA and CDR2 is FQGNSA. The J segment lost 6 bases and the V segment lost 5 bases, leaving 10 bases of the junction unmatched. DNA of the CDR3: TGTGCCAGCAGCCCCAGCGGCGGGAGTGTCAATGAGCAGTTCTTC. Its protein is CASSPSGGSVNEQFF.

V gene TRBV7-2 combines with J gene TRBJ2-3, with D uncertain. There are 14 residues in the CDR3. The germline V gene encodes CDR1 SGHTA and CDR2 FQGNSA. V lost 5 bases and J lost 3, with 12 bases in between. CDR3 sequence (DNA): TGTGCCAGCAGCCCTAGTTGGAATACAGATACGCAGTATTTT. Protein sequence: CASSPSWNTDTQYF.

This chain links TRBV29-1 with TRBJ2-7; 11 nucleotides agree with TRBD2. The CDR3 is 16 amino acids. The germline V gene encodes CDR1 SQVTM and CDR2 ANQGSEA. Germline trimming cut 5 bases from V and 5 bases from J; bases unmatched to any gene: 14. This CDR3 reads CSVLRRLAGGGNEQYF. As DNA, the CDR3 is TGCAGCGTTCTAAGGCGGCTAGCGGGAGGAGGCAACGAGCAGTACTTC.

This chain joins TRBV5-1 and TRBJ2-5; D is perhaps TRBD1 (5 bases). CDR1 and CDR2 (germline): SGHRS, YFSETQ. The V and J ends lost 0 bases and 5 bases respectively, with 14 bases between them. The CDR3 is 15 amino acids. CDR3 in DNA: TGCGCCAGCAGCTTGGCAGCAGGGATCGCGGAGACCCAGTACTTC. Protein sequence: CASSLAAGIAETQYF.

With respect to this clonotype: This may arise from a read error, as a much more abundant clone is one base away. The chain uses TRBV5-1 and TRBJ2-5; no clear D gene. This CDR3 spans 15 amino acids. Looked up from germline, CDR1 is SGHRS and CDR2 is YFSETQ. V lost 0 bases and J lost 11, with 20 bases in between. The CDR3 here is CASSLGSYSYNEQYF. DNA for the CDR3: TGCGCCAGCAGCTTGGGCAGCTACTCCTACAATGAGCAGTACTTC.

The V gene is TRBV6-1, the J gene TRBJ2-7; D could derive from TRBD1 or TRBD2 (5 bases each). Germline-derived CDR1 and CDR2 are MNHNS and SASEGT. The CDR3 is 16 residues long. Trimming left V 3 bases short and J 0 bases short, with 15 bases between. The CDR3 here is CASSDLGGTSSYEQYF. Written as DNA, the CDR3 is TGTGCCAGCAGTGACTTGGGTGGGACCTCCTCCTACGAGCAGTACTTC.

This clonotype was seen a few times. The V gene is TRBV4-1, the J gene TRBJ2-2; 8 bases are a match to TRBD1. Unmatched junction bases numbered 5, after V lost 0 bases and J lost 5 bases. Looked up from germline, CDR1 is MGHRA and CDR2 is YSYEKL. CDR3 size: 16 residues. This CDR3 reads CASSQETRQGTGELFF. In nucleotides, the CDR3 is TGCGCCAGCAGCCAAGAAACCCGACAGGGGACCGGGGAGCTGTTTTTT.

CDR3 region: CASSLGYQTDTQYF. The CDR3 DNA sequence: TGCGCCAGCAGCTTGGGGTATCAAACAGATACGCAGTATTTT. This sequence joins TRBV5-1 and TRBJ2-3, with D unresolved. This CDR3 has 14 residues. Trimming took off 0 bases at V and 3 bases at J, with 8 bases between the two ends. Per germline, CDR1 SGHRS and CDR2 YFSETQ.

This clonotype has ten or more counts. The chain recombines TRBV20-1 with TRBJ2-1; D remains ambiguous. Between the trimmed V and J ends, which lost 4 bases and 3 bases, there was a span of 16 bases. Germline lookup yields CDR1 DFQATT and CDR2 SNEGSKA (reference sequence). CDR3 length: 15 residues. For the CDR3, the DNA is TGCAGTGCTACCTCTACAGAGCGAAGCTACAATGAGCAGTTCTTC. It is translated as CSATSTERSYNEQFF.

On this clonotype itself: This may be a read error, as it is one base from a much larger clone. This chain connects TRBV6-5 to TRBJ2-5; no reliable D call. The CDR3 is 14 residues long. Trimming pared 6 bases from V and 11 bases from J, leaving 22 bases between. Germline V gives CDR1 MNHEY, CDR2 SVGAGI. CDR3 coding DNA: TGTGCCAGCAGAAGGGAAACTACTTTGGATGAGCAGTACTTC. This codes for CASRRETTLDEQYF.

To note about this clonotype: It may be a read error: a sequence one base away is much more abundant. The rearrangement joins TRBV5-6 to TRBJ2-7; tentative D call: TRBD2 (5 bases). This CDR3 region has 15 residues. Germline CDR1 SGHDT, CDR2 YYEEEE. The CDR3 DNA is TGTGCCAGCAGCTTGACGGCGGGCCAAGACTACGGGCAGTACTTC. Translation: CASSLTAGQDYGQYF.

This clonotype was recorded a few times. V usage is TRBV5-1 and J usage is TRBJ2-2; 8 nucleotides agree with TRBD1. Germline values: CDR1 SGHRS, CDR2 YFSETQ. The CDR3 spans 17 residues. Germline trimming cut 4 bases from V and 0 bases from J; bases unmatched to any gene: 8. The CDR3, as DNA: TGCGCCAGCAGCCCGGTAATACAGGGGGCGAACACCGGGGAGCTGTTTTTT. It specifies CASSPVIQGANTGELFF.

This clonotype is a singleton in its sample. V and J are TRBV7-9 and TRBJ2-5; a possible D gene is TRBD2 (5 bases). V was shortened by 5 bases and J by 5 bases, with 15 bases between the two germline ends. The CDR3 length is 14 residues. Germline V gives CDR1 SEHNR, CDR2 FQNEAQ (reference sequence). DNA of the CDR3: TGTGCCAGCAGCGGCAGTGGGAGAGGGGAGACCCAGTACTTC. The encoded protein is CASSGSGRGETQYF.

Ten or more counts support this clonotype. This chain uses TRBV6-1 with TRBJ2-4; 7 bases are shared with TRBD2. Germline V CDR1 and CDR2: MNHNS, SASEGT. V gave up 1 base and J gave up 6 bases; unmatched junction bases: 3. This CDR3 region has 14 residues. In DNA, the CDR3 is TGTGCCAGCAGTGAAGGGAGCGGGGTAAACATTCAGTACTTC. This sequence encodes CASSEGSGVNIQYF.

Many counts were recorded for this clonotype. The genes are TRBV28 and TRBJ1-2; the match to TRBD1 covers 7 bases. The CDR3 loop spans 14 amino acids. Germline-derived CDR1 and CDR2 are MDHEN and SYDVKM. V lost 7 bases to trimming and J lost 0 bases; unmatched junction nucleotides: 5. The CDR3 loop reads CASKTGVTNYGYTF. DNA for the CDR3: TGTGCCAGCAAAACAGGGGTCACTAACTATGGCTACACCTTC.

This clonotype occurred many times. This sequence joins TRBV7-2 and TRBJ2-3, with 14 bases aligning to TRBD2. Trimming took 4 bases from V and 4 from J; bases not matched to a gene: 10. The CDR3 loop spans 18 amino acids. From germline, CDR1 is SGHTA and CDR2 FQGNSA. This CDR3 is CASSSNWGLAGVSDTQYF. The CDR3 DNA sequence: TGTGCCAGCAGCTCAAACTGGGGACTAGCGGGGGTCTCAGATACGCAGTATTTT. Based on the CDR3 plus reference TRBV7-2 and TRBJ2-3, the full variable domain is GAGVSQSPSNKVTEKGKDVELRCDPISGHTALYWYRQSLGQGLEFLIYFQGNSAPDKSGLPSDRFSAERTGGSVSTLTIQRTQQEDSAVYLCASSSNWGLAGVSDTQYFGPGTRLTVL.

This chain connects TRBV6-6 to TRBJ2-2, with 8 bases matching TRBD1. V shed 4 bases, J shed 6 bases, and the junction held 4 bases outside the gene matches. The length of the CDR3 is 14 residues. Germline CDR1 reads MNHNY; CDR2 reads SVGAGI (reference sequence). The CDR3 nucleotides read TGTGCCAGCAGTTCGGACAGGGTGTCCGGGGAGCTGTTTTTT. Translated: CASSSDRVSGELFF.